This T cell receptor beta chain was observed in a study of T cell responses to AZD1222 COVID-19 vaccine. Study background: Second doses were pooled across both intervals (about 4 or about 12 weeks).

Sequencing was performed with immunoSEQ multiplex PCR; in TCRdb, only in-frame clones are kept and a portion is missing. The sample yields 150,000 to 200,000 clones, 90% to 95% seen once. This clone was picked up one time. The antigen is undetermined. CDR3 length: 11 residues. Per germline, CDR1 SQVTM and CDR2 ANQGSEA. V was shortened by 8 bases and J by 5 bases, with 12 bases between the two germline ends. Study-wide results and limits: Donors, mostly white British, included more females; clonal diversity was possibly underestimated. Vaccine-related CD4 TCRs covered spike, predominating at 160-218 and 743-854. Reportedly, nearly half the spike-specific TCRs target unmutated variant regions.

The chain carries TRBV29-1 and TRBJ2-5; weak D call: TRBD1 (5 bases). The clonotype was recovered from an adult in good health. Specimen: peripheral blood, collected on day 0 of AZD1222 vaccination. The CDR3 is CSSFAGETQYF. In DNA form, the CDR3 reads TGCAGCTCGTTCGCAGGGGAGACCCAGTACTTC.